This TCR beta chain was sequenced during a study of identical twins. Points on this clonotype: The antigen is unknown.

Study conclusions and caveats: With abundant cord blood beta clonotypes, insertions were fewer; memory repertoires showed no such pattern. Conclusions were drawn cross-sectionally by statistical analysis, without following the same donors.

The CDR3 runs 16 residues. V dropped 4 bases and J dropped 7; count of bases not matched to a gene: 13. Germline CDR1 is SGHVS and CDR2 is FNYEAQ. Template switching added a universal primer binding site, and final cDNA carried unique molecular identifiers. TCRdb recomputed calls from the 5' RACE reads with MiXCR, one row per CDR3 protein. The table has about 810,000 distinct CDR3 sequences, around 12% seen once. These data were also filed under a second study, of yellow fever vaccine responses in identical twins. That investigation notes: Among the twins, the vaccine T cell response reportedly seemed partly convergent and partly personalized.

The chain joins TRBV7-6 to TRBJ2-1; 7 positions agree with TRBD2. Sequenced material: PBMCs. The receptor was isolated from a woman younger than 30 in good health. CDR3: CASSSPGEGGLNEQFF. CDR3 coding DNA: TGTGCCAGCAGCTCCCCGGGGGAGGGCGGACTGAATGAGCAGTTCTTC.